This T cell receptor beta chain appears in the sequencing data of a study of cytomegalovirus exposure and HLA in healthy donors. Study-level findings and limits: HLA alleles showed associations with around 15,000 TCR beta sequences in a later analysis, at a 0.05 false discovery rate.

For this clone: What it binds is not known.

These donors counted as nominally healthy when sampled, but unrecorded immune exposures were likely. 13 Jbeta primers and 60 Vbeta primers were used for the PCR. Source study methods: Later, an analysis found 75 million to 100 million unique TCR beta chains, and around 12 million of these were shared. Measured with immunoSEQ multiplex PCR; TCRdb has only the in-frame clones, and not every one. V and J calls and clone size are copied from that table; D and trimming were computed from the DNA. The data hold about 140,000 clones, with 70% to 85% observed a single time. Germline values: CDR1 LGHNA, CDR2 YSLEER. The CDR3 has 17 amino acids. Trimming cost V 0 bases and J 3 bases; bases outside gene matches: 8.

The V and J genes are TRBV4-3 and TRBJ2-1; 7 positions agree with TRBD2. This sequence originates from a woman aged 40 to 49 in good health and CMV-seronegative. The sample taken for sequencing was PBMCs. Here the CDR3 DNA reads TGCGCCAGCAGCCAAGAGCCCGCGGGAGCGATCTACAATGAGCAGTTCTTC. This encodes CASSQEPAGAIYNEQFF.